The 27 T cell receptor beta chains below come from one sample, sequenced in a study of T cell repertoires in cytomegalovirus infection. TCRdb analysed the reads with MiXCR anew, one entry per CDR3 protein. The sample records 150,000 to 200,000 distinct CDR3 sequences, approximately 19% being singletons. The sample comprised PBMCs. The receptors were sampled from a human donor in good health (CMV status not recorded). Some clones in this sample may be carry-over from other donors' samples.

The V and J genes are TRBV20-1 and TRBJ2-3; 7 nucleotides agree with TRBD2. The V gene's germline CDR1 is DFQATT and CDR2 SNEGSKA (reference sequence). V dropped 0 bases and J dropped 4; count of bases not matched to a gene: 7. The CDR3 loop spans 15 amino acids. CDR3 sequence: CSAREVGGSPDTQYF. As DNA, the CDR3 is TGCAGTGCTAGAGAGGTGGGCGGGAGCCCAGATACGCAGTATTTT.

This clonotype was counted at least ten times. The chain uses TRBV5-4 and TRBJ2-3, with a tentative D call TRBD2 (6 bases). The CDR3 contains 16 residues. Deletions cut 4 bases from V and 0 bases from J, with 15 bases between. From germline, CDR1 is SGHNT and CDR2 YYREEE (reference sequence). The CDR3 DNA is TGTGCCAGCAGCCCGCTCGGGGGAGCGAGCACAGATACGCAGTATTTT. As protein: CASSPLGGASTDTQYF.

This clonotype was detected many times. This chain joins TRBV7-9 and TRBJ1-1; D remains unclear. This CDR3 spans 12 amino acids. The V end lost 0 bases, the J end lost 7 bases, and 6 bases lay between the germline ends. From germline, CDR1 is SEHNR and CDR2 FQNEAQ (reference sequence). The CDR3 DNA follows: TGTGCCAGCAGCTTAGCGGACCGTGAAGCTTTCTTT. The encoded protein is CASSLADREAFF.

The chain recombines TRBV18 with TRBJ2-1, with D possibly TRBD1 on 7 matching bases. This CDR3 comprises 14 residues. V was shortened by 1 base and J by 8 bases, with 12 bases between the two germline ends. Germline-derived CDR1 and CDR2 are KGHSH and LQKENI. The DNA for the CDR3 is TGTGCCAGCTCACCACGTACAGGGGACTATGAGCAGTTCTTC. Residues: CASSPRTGDYEQFF.

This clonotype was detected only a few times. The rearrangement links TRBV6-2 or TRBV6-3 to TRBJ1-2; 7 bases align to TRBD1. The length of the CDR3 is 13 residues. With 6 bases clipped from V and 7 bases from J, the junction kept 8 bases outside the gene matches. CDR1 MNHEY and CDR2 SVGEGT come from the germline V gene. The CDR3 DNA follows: TGTGCCAGCAGAACCACAGGGGTGCGTGGCTACACCTTC. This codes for CASRTTGVRGYTF.

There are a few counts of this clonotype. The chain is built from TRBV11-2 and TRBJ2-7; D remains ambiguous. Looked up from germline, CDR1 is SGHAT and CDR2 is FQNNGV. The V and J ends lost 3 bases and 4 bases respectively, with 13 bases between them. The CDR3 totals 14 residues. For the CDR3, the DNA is TGTGCCAGCAGCTTGGCCCCGGGTATGTACGAGCAGTACTTC. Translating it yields CASSLAPGMYEQYF. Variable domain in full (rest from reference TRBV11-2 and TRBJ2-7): EAGVAQSPRYKIIEKRQSVAFWCNPISGHATLYWYQQILGQGPKLLIQFQNNGVVDDSQLPKDRFSAERLKGVDSTLKIQPAKLEDSAVYLCASSLAPGMYEQYFGPGTRLTVT.

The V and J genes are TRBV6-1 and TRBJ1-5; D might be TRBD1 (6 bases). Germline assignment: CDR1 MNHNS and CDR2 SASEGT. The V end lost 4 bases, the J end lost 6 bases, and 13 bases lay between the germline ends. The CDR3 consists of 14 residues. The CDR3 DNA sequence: TGTGCCAGCAGTGTACGGGGGCAGGGTCAGCCCCAGCATTTT. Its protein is CASSVRGQGQPQHF.

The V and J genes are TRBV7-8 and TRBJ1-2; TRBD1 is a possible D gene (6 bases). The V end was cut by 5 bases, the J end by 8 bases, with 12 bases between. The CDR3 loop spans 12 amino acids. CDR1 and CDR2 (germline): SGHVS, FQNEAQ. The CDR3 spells CASSPQGGGYTF. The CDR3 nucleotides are TGTGCCAGCAGCCCTCAAGGGGGGGGCTACACCTTC. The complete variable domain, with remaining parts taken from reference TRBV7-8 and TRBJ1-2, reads GAGVSQSPRYKVAKRGQDVALRCDPISGHVSLFWYQQALGQGPEFLTYFQNEAQLDKSGLPSDRFFAERPEGSVSTLKIQRTQQEDSAVYLCASSPQGGGYTFGSGTRLTVV.

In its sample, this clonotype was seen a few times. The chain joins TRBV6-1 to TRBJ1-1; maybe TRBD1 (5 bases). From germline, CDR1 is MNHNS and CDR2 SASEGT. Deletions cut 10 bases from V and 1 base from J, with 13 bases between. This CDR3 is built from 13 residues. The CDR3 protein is CATQTAPNTEAFF. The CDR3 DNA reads TGTGCCACCCAGACAGCGCCGAACACTGAAGCTTTCTTT.

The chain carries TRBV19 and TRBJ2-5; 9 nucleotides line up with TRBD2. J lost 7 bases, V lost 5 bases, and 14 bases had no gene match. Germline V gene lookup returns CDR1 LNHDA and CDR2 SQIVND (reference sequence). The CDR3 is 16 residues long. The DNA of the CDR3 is TGTGCCAGTAGTGCGAACCCTAGCGGGATTCGGCTGACCCAGTACTTC. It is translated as CASSANPSGIRLTQYF.

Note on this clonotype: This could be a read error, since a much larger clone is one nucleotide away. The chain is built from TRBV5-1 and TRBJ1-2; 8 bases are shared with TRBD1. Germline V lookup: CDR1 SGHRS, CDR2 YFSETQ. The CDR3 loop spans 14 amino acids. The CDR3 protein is CVSSLSGQEYGYTF. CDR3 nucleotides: TGCGTCAGCAGCCTTTCGGGACAGGAATATGGCTACACCTTC.

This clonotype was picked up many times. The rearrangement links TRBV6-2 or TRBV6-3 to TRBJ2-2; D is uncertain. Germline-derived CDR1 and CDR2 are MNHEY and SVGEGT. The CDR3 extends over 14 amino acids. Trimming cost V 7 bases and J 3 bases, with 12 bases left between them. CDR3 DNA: TGTGCCAGCAAAATAATAGGTTACACCGGGGAGCTGTTTTTT. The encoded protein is CASKIIGYTGELFF.

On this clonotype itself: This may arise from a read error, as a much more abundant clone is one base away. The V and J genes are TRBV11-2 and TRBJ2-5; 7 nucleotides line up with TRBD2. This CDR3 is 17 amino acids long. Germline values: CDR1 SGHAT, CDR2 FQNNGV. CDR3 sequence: CASSLGRGLLRGEIQYF. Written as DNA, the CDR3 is TGTGCCAGCAGCTTAGGAAGGGGACTTCTACGGGGGGAGATCCAGTACTTC.

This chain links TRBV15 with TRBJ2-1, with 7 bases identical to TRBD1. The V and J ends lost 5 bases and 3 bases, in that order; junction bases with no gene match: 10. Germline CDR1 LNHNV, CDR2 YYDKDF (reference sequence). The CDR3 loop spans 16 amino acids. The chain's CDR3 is CATSPQGAGGYNEQFF. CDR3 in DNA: TGTGCCACCAGCCCACAAGGGGCAGGGGGCTACAATGAGCAGTTCTTC. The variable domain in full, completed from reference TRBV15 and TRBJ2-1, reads DAMVIQNPRYQVTQFGKPVTLSCSQTLNHNVMYWYQQKSSQAPKLLFHYYDKDFNNEADTPDNFQSRRPNTSFCFLDIRSPGLGDTAMYLCATSPQGAGGYNEQFFGPGTRLTVL.

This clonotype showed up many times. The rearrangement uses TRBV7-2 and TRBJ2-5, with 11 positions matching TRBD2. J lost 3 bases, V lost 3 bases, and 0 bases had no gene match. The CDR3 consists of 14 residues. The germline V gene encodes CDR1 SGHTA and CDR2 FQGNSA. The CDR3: CASSLGLAEETQYF. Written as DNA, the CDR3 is TGTGCCAGCAGCTTGGGACTAGCGGAAGAGACCCAGTACTTC.

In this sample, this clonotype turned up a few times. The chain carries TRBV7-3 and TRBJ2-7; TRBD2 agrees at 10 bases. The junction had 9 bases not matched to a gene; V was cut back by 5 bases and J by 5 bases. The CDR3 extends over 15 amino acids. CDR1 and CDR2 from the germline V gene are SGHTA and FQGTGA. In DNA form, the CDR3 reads TGTGCCAGCAGCCCTCGAGCGGGAGGGCCTAACGAGCAGTACTTC. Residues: CASSPRAGGPNEQYF. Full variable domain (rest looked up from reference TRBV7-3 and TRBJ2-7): GAGVSQTPSNKVTEKGKYVELRCDPISGHTALYWYRQSLGQGPEFLIYFQGTGAADDSGLPNDRFFAVRPEGSVSTLKIQRTERGDSAVYLCASSPRAGGPNEQYFGPGTRLTVT.

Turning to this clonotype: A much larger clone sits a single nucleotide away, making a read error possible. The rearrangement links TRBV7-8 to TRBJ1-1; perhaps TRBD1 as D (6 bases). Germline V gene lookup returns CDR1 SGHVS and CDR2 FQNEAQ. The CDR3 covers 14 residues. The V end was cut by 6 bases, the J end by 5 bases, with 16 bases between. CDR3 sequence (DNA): TGTGCCAGCAGTCACCCGGGGGCTGGGACTGAAGCTTTCTTT. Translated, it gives CASSHPGAGTEAFF.

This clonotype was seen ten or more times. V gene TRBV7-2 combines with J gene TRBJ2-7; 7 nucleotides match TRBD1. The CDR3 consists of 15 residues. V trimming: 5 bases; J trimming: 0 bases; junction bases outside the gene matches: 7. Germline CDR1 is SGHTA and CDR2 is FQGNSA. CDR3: CASSVQGPNSYEQYF. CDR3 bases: TGTGCCAGCAGCGTACAGGGGCCTAACTCCTACGAGCAGTACTTC.

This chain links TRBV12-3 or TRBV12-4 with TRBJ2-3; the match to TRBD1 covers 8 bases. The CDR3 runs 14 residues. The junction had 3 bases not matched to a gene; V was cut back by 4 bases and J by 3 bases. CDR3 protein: CASSSGQGTDTQYF. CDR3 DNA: TGTGCCAGCAGTTCAGGACAGGGAACAGATACGCAGTATTTT.

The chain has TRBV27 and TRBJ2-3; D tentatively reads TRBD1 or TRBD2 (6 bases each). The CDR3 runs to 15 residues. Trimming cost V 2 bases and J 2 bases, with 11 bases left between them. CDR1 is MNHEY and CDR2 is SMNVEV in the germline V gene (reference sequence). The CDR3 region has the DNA TGTGCCAGCAGTTTACGGCGGGGACACACAGATACGCAGTATTTT. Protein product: CASSLRRGHTDTQYF.

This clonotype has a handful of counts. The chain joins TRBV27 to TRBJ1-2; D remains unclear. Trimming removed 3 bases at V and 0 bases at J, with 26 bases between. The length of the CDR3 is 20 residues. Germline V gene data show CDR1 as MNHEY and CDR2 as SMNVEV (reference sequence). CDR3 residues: CASSFRTTTDPGRANYGYTF. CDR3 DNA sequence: TGTGCCAGCAGTTTCCGGACGACTACGGACCCGGGGAGAGCTAACTATGGCTACACCTTC.

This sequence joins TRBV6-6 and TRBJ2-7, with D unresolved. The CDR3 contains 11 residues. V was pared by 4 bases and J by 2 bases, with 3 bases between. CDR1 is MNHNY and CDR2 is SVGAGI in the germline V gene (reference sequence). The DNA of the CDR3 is TGTGCCAGCAGTTTCACCTACGAGCAGTACTTC. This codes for CASSFTYEQYF.

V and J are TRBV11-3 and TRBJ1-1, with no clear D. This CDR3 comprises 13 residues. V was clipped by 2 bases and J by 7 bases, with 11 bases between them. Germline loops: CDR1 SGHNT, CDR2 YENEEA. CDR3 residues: CASSLLSQHEAFF. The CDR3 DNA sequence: TGTGCCAGCAGCTTACTGTCGCAACATGAAGCTTTCTTT.

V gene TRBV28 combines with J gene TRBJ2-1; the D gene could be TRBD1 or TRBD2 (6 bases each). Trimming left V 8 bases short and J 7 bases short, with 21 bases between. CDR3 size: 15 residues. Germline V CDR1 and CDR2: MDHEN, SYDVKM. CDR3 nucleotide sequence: TGTGCCAGCTCCATTATGAAGAGGGGGAGGAATGAGCAGTTCTTC. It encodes CASSIMKRGRNEQFF.

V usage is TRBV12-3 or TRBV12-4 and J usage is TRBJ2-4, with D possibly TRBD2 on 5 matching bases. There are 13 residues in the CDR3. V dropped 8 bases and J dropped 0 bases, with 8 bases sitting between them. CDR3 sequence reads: CASEGEAKNIQYF. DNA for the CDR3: TGTGCCAGCGAGGGAGAAGCCAAAAACATTCAGTACTTC.

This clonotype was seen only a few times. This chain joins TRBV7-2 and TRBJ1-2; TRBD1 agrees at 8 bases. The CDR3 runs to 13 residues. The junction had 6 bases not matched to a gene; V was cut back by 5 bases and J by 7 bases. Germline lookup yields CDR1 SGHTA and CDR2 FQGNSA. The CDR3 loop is CASSQRTGSGYTF. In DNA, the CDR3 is TGTGCCAGCAGCCAGCGGACAGGGAGTGGCTACACCTTC. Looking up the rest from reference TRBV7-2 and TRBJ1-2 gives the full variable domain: GAGVSQSPSNKVTEKGKDVELRCDPISGHTALYWYRQSLGQGLEFLIYFQGNSAPDKSGLPSDRFSAERTGGSVSTLTIQRTQQEDSAVYLCASSQRTGSGYTFGSGTRLTVV.

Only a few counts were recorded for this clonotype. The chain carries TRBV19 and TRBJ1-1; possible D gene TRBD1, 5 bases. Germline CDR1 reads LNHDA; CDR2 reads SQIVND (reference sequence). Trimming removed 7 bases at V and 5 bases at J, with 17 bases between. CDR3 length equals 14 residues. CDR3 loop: CASIGTDLGTEAFF. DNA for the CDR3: TGTGCCAGTATCGGGACGGACTTAGGGACTGAAGCTTTCTTT.